Sequencing of this T cell receptor beta chain was carried out in a study of control samples from healthy donors and cancer patients. A few counts support this clone. Profiling relied on immunoSEQ multiplex PCR, and the TCRdb table lists in-frame clones only, not all of them. Here the sample spans 85,000 to 95,000 clones, about 87% being singletons. The CDR3 is 15 amino acids. Germline V lookup: CDR1 SGHVS, CDR2 FQNEAQ. The V segment lost 2 bases and the J segment 7 bases; nucleotides outside the gene matches: 5. This clonotype originated in a woman between 65 and 79 years old in good health. Specimen: blood. This chain joins TRBV7-8 and TRBJ2-7; 13 bases map to TRBD2. As DNA, the CDR3 is TGTGCCAGCAGCTTACCCGGGACTAGCGGGGATGAGCAGTACTTC. It codes for CASSLPGTSGDEQYF.